This is a list of T cell receptor beta chains from one sample in a study of blood T cells in healthy people across ages. A single record per CDR3 protein comes from TCRdb applying MiXCR to the 5' RACE reads. The sample has 1.5 million to 2 million distinct CDR3 sequences, roughly 52% seen once. Sequencing input: blood. The receptors derive from a woman aged 40 to 50 in good health. Both conserved end residues are part of each CDR3. Fields, in order: CDR3 protein, CDR3 DNA, V gene, J gene, D gene, clone size. D genes are given only for firm matches. Clone sizes are given selectively: once, few, many, or a class where the clone is expanded.

CDR3aa: CASRRDRNVYEQYF
CDR3nt: TGTGCCAGCAGGCGGGACAGGAATGTCTACGAGCAGTACTTC
v_gene: TRBV6-5
j_gene: TRBJ2-7
d_gene: TRBD1
abundance: many

CDR3aa: CASSGSGGFIYNEQFF
CDR3nt: TGTGCCAGCAGCGGGTCAGGGGGCTTTATCTACAATGAGCAGTTCTTC
v_gene: TRBV9
j_gene: TRBJ2-1
d_gene: TRBD1
abundance: .

CDR3aa: CSAGDGSYNEQFF
CDR3nt: TGCAGTGCCGGCGATGGCTCCTACAATGAGCAGTTCTTC
v_gene: TRBV20-1
j_gene: TRBJ2-1
d_gene: .
abundance: .

CDR3aa: CASSQLVGDGYTF
CDR3nt: TGTGCCAGCAGCCAACTTGTAGGGGATGGCTACACCTTC
v_gene: TRBV3-1
j_gene: TRBJ1-2
d_gene: .
abundance: few

CDR3aa: CASSLELDIYEQYF
CDR3nt: TGCGCCAGCAGCTTGGAACTGGATATTTACGAGCAGTACTTC
v_gene: TRBV5-1
j_gene: TRBJ2-7
d_gene: .
abundance: few

CDR3aa: CATSDTGTGGDTQYF
CDR3nt: TGTGCCACCAGTGATACCGGGACAGGGGGAGATACGCAGTATTTT
v_gene: TRBV24-1
j_gene: TRBJ2-3
d_gene: TRBD1
abundance: few

CDR3aa: CASSQDRPGQGLVSSYEQYF
CDR3nt: TGCGCCAGCAGCCAAGATCGTCCGGGACAGGGCCTAGTTAGCTCCTACGAGCAGTACTTC
v_gene: TRBV4-1
j_gene: TRBJ2-7
d_gene: TRBD1
abundance: .

CDR3aa: CASSHGTSGDGETQYF
CDR3nt: TGCGCCAGCAGCCACGGGACTAGCGGGGACGGTGAGACCCAGTACTTC
v_gene: TRBV5-1
j_gene: TRBJ2-5
d_gene: TRBD2
abundance: .

CDR3aa: CAGSLGGGSNYGYTF
CDR3nt: TGTGCCGGCAGTTTAGGGGGGGGGTCAAACTATGGCTACACCTTC
v_gene: TRBV12-3/TRBV12-4
j_gene: TRBJ1-2
d_gene: .
abundance: .

CDR3aa: CSARGRGTQSSYEQYF
CDR3nt: TGCAGTGCTCGGGGACGGGGAACGCAGAGCTCCTACGAGCAGTACTTC
v_gene: TRBV20-1
j_gene: TRBJ2-7
d_gene: .
abundance: once